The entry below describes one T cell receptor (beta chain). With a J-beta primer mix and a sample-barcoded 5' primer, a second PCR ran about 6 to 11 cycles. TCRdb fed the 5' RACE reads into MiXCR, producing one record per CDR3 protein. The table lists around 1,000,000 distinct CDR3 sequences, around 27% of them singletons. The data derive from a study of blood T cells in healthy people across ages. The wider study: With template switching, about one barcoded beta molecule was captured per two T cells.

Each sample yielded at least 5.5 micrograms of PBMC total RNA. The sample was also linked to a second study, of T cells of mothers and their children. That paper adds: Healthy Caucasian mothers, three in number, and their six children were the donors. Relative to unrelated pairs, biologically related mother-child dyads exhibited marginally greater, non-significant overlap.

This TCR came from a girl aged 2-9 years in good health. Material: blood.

Written as DNA, the CDR3 is TGTGCCAGCAGAATTTTAGATACGCAGTATTTT. This sequence encodes CASRILDTQYF. The chain recombines TRBV28 with TRBJ2-3, with D unresolved. In germline, CDR1 is MDHEN, CDR2 SYDVKM. The CDR3 sequence is 11 residues long. V lost 6 bases to trimming and J lost 5 bases, with 6 bases between them.